The 30 T cell receptor beta chains listed next were all sequenced from one sample in a study of shared clonotypes between healthy human individuals. Naive CD8 cells lacked CD45RO and underwent positive selection for CCR7, leaving out terminally differentiated effector memory CD45RA+ cells. Using immunoSEQ multiplex PCR, the repertoire was profiled, and TCRdb retains in-frame clones only, with some absent. In the table there are about 700,000 clones, around 92% of which are singletons. Material: naive CD8+ T cells sorted from blood. All receptors derive from a man aged 30 to 39 in good health.

This chain uses TRBV15 with TRBJ2-2, with D possibly TRBD2 on 6 matching bases. Looked up from germline, CDR1 is LNHNV and CDR2 is YYDKDF (reference sequence). V dropped 0 bases and J dropped 1 base, with 12 bases sitting between them. This CDR3 contains 17 residues. The CDR3 is CATSRDELAVNTGELFF. The DNA of the CDR3 is TGTGCCACCAGCAGAGATGAACTAGCTGTGAACACCGGGGAGCTGTTTTTT. Looking up the rest from reference TRBV15 and TRBJ2-2 gives the full variable domain: DAMVIQNPRYQVTQFGKPVTLSCSQTLNHNVMYWYQQKSSQAPKLLFHYYDKDFNNEADTPDNFQSRRPNTSFCFLDIRSPGLGDTAMYLCATSRDELAVNTGELFFGEGSRLTVL.

A single count supports this clone. The chain recombines TRBV27 with TRBJ2-3; TRBD1 is a possible D gene (5 bases). The germline V and J ends were trimmed by 7 bases and 6 bases, with 11 bases remaining between them. Germline CDR1 MNHEY, CDR2 SMNVEV (reference sequence). This CDR3 is 12 amino acids long. CDR3 protein: CASKDTPDTQYF. The CDR3, as DNA: TGTGCCAGCAAGGACACGCCGGATACGCAGTATTTT.

This clone was seen only a few times. This sequence joins TRBV14 and TRBJ2-7, with a tentative D call TRBD2 (6 bases). This CDR3 is built from 16 residues. Trimming took 0 bases from V and 7 from J, leaving 19 bases between them. Germline CDR1 and CDR2: SGHDN and FVKESK. The CDR3 sequence: CASSQDAGPSPWEQYF. The CDR3 region has the DNA TGTGCCAGCAGCCAAGATGCGGGACCCAGCCCGTGGGAGCAGTACTTC. Complete variable domain (other parts from reference TRBV14 and TRBJ2-7): EAGVTQFPSHSVIEKGQTVTLRCDPISGHDNLYWYRRVMGKEIKFLLHFVKESKQDESGMPNNRFLAERTGGTYSTLKVQPAELEDSGVYFCASSQDAGPSPWEQYFGPGTRLTVT.

This rearrangement joins TRBV4-1 to TRBJ1-1; 7 nucleotides align to TRBD1. CDR3 length: 16 residues. After removal of 1 base from V and 4 bases from J, the junction contained 9 bases not matched to a gene. Germline assignment: CDR1 MGHRA and CDR2 YSYEKL. The CDR3 is CASSQVLTGAPTEAFF. The CDR3 nucleotides are TGCGCCAGCAGCCAAGTCTTAACAGGGGCACCCACTGAAGCTTTCTTT.

The chain recombines TRBV10-2 with TRBJ2-1, with a tentative D call TRBD2 (5 bases). This CDR3 is built from 13 residues. Per the germline V gene, CDR1 is WSHSY and CDR2 is SAAADI. V was clipped by 1 base and J by 4 bases, with 5 bases between them. CDR3 bases: TGCGCCAGCAGTGAGTGGAGGTACAATGAGCAGTTCTTC. Translating it yields CASSEWRYNEQFF.

V usage is TRBV5-4 and J usage is TRBJ2-2, with TRBD1 matching 7 bases. The CDR3 extends over 15 amino acids. After removal of 0 bases from V and 6 bases from J, the junction contained 5 bases not matched to a gene. Germline V lookup: CDR1 SGHNT, CDR2 YYREEE (reference sequence). This CDR3 is CASSLGDRAPGELFF. The DNA for the CDR3 is TGTGCCAGCAGCTTGGGAGACAGGGCCCCCGGGGAGCTGTTTTTT.

As for this clone: No DNA is shown, since the ends of the CDR3 on it are uncertain; the CDR3 is the one TCRdb lists. The V gene is TRBV19, the J gene TRBJ1-2; the table assigns TRBD1, which was not confirmed against the DNA. Germline loops: CDR1 LNHDA, CDR2 SQIVND (reference sequence). The CDR3 length equals 16 residues, ends included. The CDR3 reads CASTSAGSLSGYGYTF.

This chain connects TRBV2 to TRBJ2-1; no firm D call. The CDR3 length is 10 residues. Trimming shortened V by 7 bases and J by 8 bases, and 6 bases separated the two germline ends. CDR1 SNHLY and CDR2 FYNNEI come from the germline V gene. The CDR3 loop is CASTGHEQFF. DNA for the CDR3: TGTGCCAGCACAGGCCATGAGCAGTTCTTC.

The V and J genes are TRBV7-2 and TRBJ2-1, with D perhaps TRBD2 (6 bases). V was pared by 1 base and J by 4 bases, with 8 bases between. The germline V gene has CDR1 SGHTA and CDR2 FQGNSA. The CDR3 loop spans 14 amino acids. CDR3 nucleotides: TGTGCCAGCAGCTTAGGGGACTTATACAATGAGCAGTTCTTC. Protein product: CASSLGDLYNEQFF.

The chain is built from TRBV11-2 and TRBJ2-7; D gene unclear. V lost 5 bases and J lost 1, with 9 bases in between. CDR1 and CDR2 (germline): SGHAT, FQNNGV. The CDR3 is made up of 13 amino acids. As DNA, the CDR3 is TGTGCCAGCAGCAATTCTTTATCCTACGAGCAGTACTTC. It yields the protein CASSNSLSYEQYF.

The V and J genes are TRBV5-1 and TRBJ2-3; possible D gene TRBD1, 6 bases. The CDR3 extends over 15 amino acids. The germline CDR1 and CDR2 sequences are SGHRS and YFSETQ. Trimming removed 4 bases at V and 1 base at J, with 13 bases between. CDR3 region: CASSPWTEGTDTQYF. The CDR3 bases are TGCGCCAGCAGCCCATGGACAGAAGGCACAGATACGCAGTATTTT.

The chain links TRBV5-5 to TRBJ1-3; D uncertain. This CDR3 is built from 16 residues. Germline V gene sequence: CDR1 SGHKS, CDR2 YYEKEE (reference sequence). V lost 1 base, J lost 2 bases, and 13 bases lay in between. CDR3 bases: TGTGCCAGCAGCTTGAGGGAACCGGAGACTGGAAACACCATATATTTT. Protein: CASSLREPETGNTIYF.

The CDR3 region is CASSQGLGNNYNEQFF. The CDR3 DNA reads TGCGCCAGCAGCCAAGGGCTTGGGAACAACTACAATGAGCAGTTCTTC. This chain links TRBV4-3 with TRBJ2-1; D gene uncertain. This CDR3 comprises 16 residues. V lost 1 base and J 3 bases, leaving 13 bases between the germline ends. Germline CDR1 is LGHNA and CDR2 is YSLEER.

This chain connects TRBV19 to TRBJ2-1, with 7 nucleotides matching TRBD1. The CDR3 totals 15 residues. Trimming took 3 bases from V and 8 from J; bases not matched to a gene: 10. Per germline, CDR1 LNHDA and CDR2 SQIVND (reference sequence). Here the CDR3 DNA reads TGTGCCAGTAGTATTAGGGGGCCTGGTAGAGATGAGCAGTTCTTC. Protein sequence: CASSIRGPGRDEQFF.

V gene TRBV6-5 combines with J gene TRBJ1-2, with D hard to call. From germline, CDR1 is MNHEY and CDR2 SVGAGI. Trimming took off 6 bases at V and 4 bases at J, with 6 bases between the two ends. The CDR3 consists of 11 residues. CDR3 in amino acids: CASRGPYGYTF. CDR3 nucleotide sequence: TGTGCCAGCAGGGGTCCCTATGGCTACACCTTC.

This chain links TRBV27 with TRBJ2-6; 9 bases fit TRBD1. Germline values: CDR1 MNHEY, CDR2 SMNVEV (reference sequence). The CDR3 sequence is 16 residues long. The V and J ends lost 6 bases and 5 bases, in that order; junction bases with no gene match: 8. The CDR3 DNA sequence: TGTGCCAGCAGGGGACAGGGCCCCGAGTGGGCCAACGTCCTGACTTTC. Protein product: CASRGQGPEWANVLTF. Supplemented by reference TRBV27 and TRBJ2-6, the full variable domain reads EAQVTQNPRYLITVTGKKLTVTCSQNMNHEYMSWYRQDPGLGLRQIYYSMNVEVTDKGDVPEGYKVSRKEKRNFPLILESPSPNQTSLYFCASRGQGPEWANVLTFGAGSRLTVL.

V usage is TRBV6-5 and J usage is TRBJ2-3; D remains unclear. CDR1 is MNHEY, CDR2 SVGAGI, per germline. Trimming removed 0 bases from V and 2 bases from J, with 9 bases in between. The CDR3 runs 15 residues. The chain's CDR3 is CASSYSKGNTDTQYF. The CDR3 DNA reads TGTGCCAGCAGTTACTCCAAGGGAAACACAGATACGCAGTATTTT.

The sample holds one count of this clone. The chain is built from TRBV28 and TRBJ2-7; no clear D gene. CDR3 length: 13 amino acids. Trimming removed 1 base at V and 6 bases at J, with 10 bases between. In germline, CDR1 is MDHEN, CDR2 SYDVKM. CDR3 coding DNA: TGTGCCAGCAGTTTATCCCTAGTCGGCGAGCAGTACTTC. Residues: CASSLSLVGEQYF.

The CDR3 is CATSRGSSGKVGELFF. The CDR3 bases are TGTGCCACCAGCAGAGGTTCTAGCGGGAAAGTCGGGGAGCTGTTTTTT. The gene calls are TRBV15 and TRBJ2-2, with 9 nucleotides matching TRBD2. The germline V gene has CDR1 LNHNV and CDR2 YYDKDF (reference sequence). The CDR3 is 16 residues long. V shed 1 base, J shed 7 bases, and the junction held 7 bases outside the gene matches. Supplemented by reference TRBV15 and TRBJ2-2, the full variable domain reads DAMVIQNPRYQVTQFGKPVTLSCSQTLNHNVMYWYQQKSSQAPKLLFHYYDKDFNNEADTPDNFQSRRPNTSFCFLDIRSPGLGDTAMYLCATSRGSSGKVGELFFGEGSRLTVL.

J is TRBJ2-1 and V is TRBV29-1, with 7 bases fitting TRBD1. The CDR3 is 14 residues long. CDR1 SQVTM and CDR2 ANQGSEA come from the germline V gene. The trim removed 7 bases at V and 4 bases at J, leaving 10 bases unmatched. The CDR3 DNA follows: TGCAGCGCCGAGGTTGGCAGGGGGTACAATGAGCAGTTCTTC. It is translated as CSAEVGRGYNEQFF.

The chain is built from TRBV29-1 and TRBJ2-7; 9 bases map to TRBD2. The germline gives CDR1 SQVTM, CDR2 ANQGSEA. The CDR3 contains 14 residues. Unmatched junction bases numbered 11, after V lost 8 bases and J lost 3 bases. The CDR3 sequence: CSIVRETSGYEQYF. CDR3 coding DNA: TGCAGCATCGTTAGAGAGACTAGCGGCTACGAGCAGTACTTC.

The chain couples TRBV7-8 to TRBJ2-3, with TRBD2 matching over 10 bases. Germline assignment: CDR1 SGHVS and CDR2 FQNEAQ. This CDR3 contains 18 residues. The V gene end was trimmed by 3 bases and the J gene end by 1 base; junction bases not matched to a gene: 10. The CDR3: CASSFGLAARGGTDTQYF. The CDR3 DNA is TGTGCCAGCAGCTTCGGACTAGCGGCCCGAGGGGGCACAGATACGCAGTATTTT.

Note on this clone: Other DNA sequences from this sample encode an identical CDR3 as well. As DNA, the CDR3 is TGTGCCACCAGCAGGGGTTCTAGCGGGAGTTACGAGCAGTACTTC. This codes for CATSRGSSGSYEQYF. The rearrangement links TRBV15 to TRBJ2-7; 10 bases are shared with TRBD2. CDR1 LNHNV and CDR2 YYDKDF come from the germline V gene (reference sequence). Germline trimming cut 3 bases from V and 4 bases from J; bases unmatched to any gene: 6. The CDR3 has 15 residues.

The chain links TRBV14 to TRBJ1-2; D not resolved. CDR1 and CDR2 (germline): SGHDN, FVKESK. The CDR3 covers 13 residues. V lost 1 base and J lost 5, with 8 bases in between. CDR3 DNA: TGTGCCAGCAGCCAAGTCCCGGTATATGGCTACACCTTC. Translation gives CASSQVPVYGYTF.

V is TRBV7-2 and J is TRBJ2-1; D is uncertain. This CDR3 comprises 13 residues. The V gene lost 5 bases and the J gene lost 6 bases, with 11 bases spanning the gap. The germline CDR1 and CDR2 sequences are SGHTA and FQGNSA. Written as DNA, the CDR3 is TGTGCCAGCAGCCCTCTCCGCTTCAATGAGCAGTTCTTC. Encoded protein: CASSPLRFNEQFF.

The rearrangement joins TRBV5-1 to TRBJ2-7, with a possible D match to TRBD1 (5 bases). The V and J ends lost 0 bases and 0 bases respectively, with 10 bases between them. The length of the CDR3 is 15 residues. Germline V lookup: CDR1 SGHRS, CDR2 YFSETQ. CDR3 region: CASSLAPDSSYEQYF. DNA for the CDR3: TGCGCCAGCAGCTTGGCCCCCGACAGCTCCTACGAGCAGTACTTC.

The chain employs TRBV29-1 and TRBJ2-7; D unclear. CDR3 length: 13 amino acids. The V end lost 3 bases, the J end lost 2 bases, and 11 bases lay between the germline ends. Germline-derived CDR1 and CDR2 are SQVTM and ANQGSEA. The CDR3 is CSVEDQRTYEQYF. The CDR3 DNA sequence: TGCAGCGTTGAGGACCAGAGGACCTACGAGCAGTACTTC.

The rearrangement joins TRBV7-8 to TRBJ1-4; perhaps TRBD1 as D (6 bases). Trimming took 2 bases from V and 5 from J, leaving 18 bases between them. CDR1 SGHVS and CDR2 FQNEAQ come from the germline V gene. CDR3 length equals 17 residues. The CDR3 nucleotides are TGTGCCAGCAGCTTATGGGCAGGGGAGGGGATGAATGAAAAACTGTTTTTT. Translating gives CASSLWAGEGMNEKLFF.

The chain uses TRBV5-8 and TRBJ1-5; tentatively, D is TRBD1 (6 bases). The CDR3 runs to 15 residues. Trimming removed 4 bases at V and 1 base at J, with 12 bases between. CDR1 and CDR2 from the germline V gene are SGHTS and YDEGEE. The CDR3 reads CASSLGGWSNQPQHF. The CDR3 region has the DNA TGTGCCAGCAGCCTAGGGGGTTGGAGCAATCAGCCCCAGCATTTT.

The gene calls are TRBV29-1 and TRBJ2-7; D call uncertain. CDR3 length: 14 amino acids. From germline, CDR1 is SQVTM and CDR2 ANQGSEA. Between the trimmed V and J ends, which lost 0 bases and 2 bases, there was a span of 11 bases. CDR3 in amino acids: CSVEERTSTYEQYF. DNA of the CDR3: TGCAGCGTTGAAGAAAGGACGTCCACCTACGAGCAGTACTTC.